A selection of T cell receptor beta chains follows, all from one sample in a study of CD8 T cells in ankylosing spondylitis. Each CDR3 protein gets one entry after TCRdb re-called the 5' RACE reads with MiXCR. The sample has 470,000 or so distinct CDR3 sequences; about 25% are singletons. Sequenced material: blood, either unsorted or a sorted T cell fraction (not recorded which). The source is a male donor with ankylosing spondylitis. Both conserved end residues are part of each CDR3. D genes are given only for firm matches. Clone size appears in some rows only: once, few, many, or a class for an expanded clone.

cdr3_aa: CSATWGPTYNEQFF
cdr3_nt: TGCAGTGCTACGTGGGGACCAACCTACAATGAGCAGTTCTTC
j_call: TRBJ2-1
d_call: .
v_call: TRBV20-1
clone_size: .

cdr3_aa: CSADLGFPPVAFF
cdr3_nt: TGCAGCGCCGACCTCGGGTTCCCGCCTGTGGCTTTCTTT
j_call: TRBJ1-1
d_call: .
v_call: TRBV29-1
clone_size: few

cdr3_aa: CASSLERGYAGESQETQYF
cdr3_nt: TGTGCCAGCAGCTTAGAAAGAGGGTATGCGGGAGAATCCCAAGAGACCCAGTACTTC
j_call: TRBJ2-5
d_call: TRBD2
v_call: TRBV11-1
clone_size: few

cdr3_aa: CASSSTTRPGYTF
cdr3_nt: TGTGCCAGCAGTTCGACGACGCGTCCTGGCTACACCTTC
j_call: TRBJ1-2
d_call: .
v_call: TRBV12-3/TRBV12-4
clone_size: .

cdr3_aa: CSVEDHRATEAFF
cdr3_nt: TGCAGCGTTGAAGATCACAGGGCCACTGAAGCTTTCTTT
j_call: TRBJ1-1
d_call: .
v_call: TRBV29-1
clone_size: .

cdr3_aa: CAISVAAANSGNTIYF
cdr3_nt: TGTGCCATCAGTGTTGCAGCAGCCAACTCTGGAAACACCATATATTTT
j_call: TRBJ1-3
d_call: .
v_call: TRBV10-3
clone_size: .

cdr3_aa: CASSLEFSGTGELFF
cdr3_nt: TGCGCCAGCAGCTTGGAGTTTAGCGGCACCGGGGAGCTGTTTTTT
j_call: TRBJ2-2
d_call: .
v_call: TRBV5-1
clone_size: .

cdr3_aa: CAISESKRASGRADEQFF
cdr3_nt: TGTGCCATCAGTGAGTCAAAAAGAGCTAGCGGGAGGGCTGATGAGCAGTTCTTC
j_call: TRBJ2-1
d_call: TRBD2
v_call: TRBV10-3
clone_size: few

cdr3_aa: CSAPSDRTGGNEKLFF
cdr3_nt: TGCAGTGCCCCTTCCGATCGGACAGGGGGGAATGAAAAACTGTTTTTT
j_call: TRBJ1-4
d_call: TRBD1
v_call: TRBV20-1
clone_size: few

cdr3_aa: CASNDRGRSTDTQYF
cdr3_nt: TGTGCCTCAAATGACAGGGGCCGTAGCACAGATACGCAGTATTTT
j_call: TRBJ2-3
d_call: TRBD1
v_call: TRBV30
clone_size: .

cdr3_aa: CAWRDLNTEAFF
cdr3_nt: TGTGCCTGGAGGGACCTAAACACTGAAGCTTTCTTT
j_call: TRBJ1-1
d_call: .
v_call: TRBV30
clone_size: few

cdr3_aa: CASSLAYPRGETQYF
cdr3_nt: TGTGCCAGCAGCTTAGCCTACCCCCGGGGGGAGACCCAGTACTTC
j_call: TRBJ2-5
d_call: .
v_call: TRBV7-2
clone_size: many

cdr3_aa: CASSPPTSGGETQYF
cdr3_nt: TGTGCCAGCAGTCCACCGACTAGCGGGGGAGAGACCCAGTACTTC
j_call: TRBJ2-5
d_call: TRBD2
v_call: TRBV12-3/TRBV12-4
clone_size: many

cdr3_aa: CASTGQGAHQPQHF
cdr3_nt: TGTGCCAGCACCGGACAGGGGGCACATCAGCCCCAGCATTTT
j_call: TRBJ1-5
d_call: TRBD1
v_call: TRBV2
clone_size: few

cdr3_aa: CASSQAVLTTYEQYF
cdr3_nt: TGTGCCAGCAGCCAGGCAGTTCTAACTACCTACGAGCAGTACTTC
j_call: TRBJ2-7
d_call: .
v_call: TRBV3-1
clone_size: few

cdr3_aa: CASSPGRPALETQYF
cdr3_nt: TGCGCCAGCAGCCCTGGACGCCCCGCCCTAGAGACCCAGTACTTC
j_call: TRBJ2-5
d_call: .
v_call: TRBV5-1
clone_size: few

cdr3_aa: CASRASGGKPYNEQFF
cdr3_nt: TGTGCCAGCAGGGCTAGCGGGGGAAAGCCCTACAATGAGCAGTTCTTC
j_call: TRBJ2-1
d_call: TRBD2
v_call: TRBV2
clone_size: few

cdr3_aa: CASSFAAGSDTQYF
cdr3_nt: TGTGCCAGCAGCTTCGCCGCCGGGAGTGATACGCAGTATTTT
j_call: TRBJ2-3
d_call: .
v_call: TRBV11-3
clone_size: .

cdr3_aa: CASSFRTGYIQYF
cdr3_nt: TGTGCCAGCAGTTTCAGGACAGGGTACATTCAGTACTTC
j_call: TRBJ2-4
d_call: TRBD1
v_call: TRBV12-3/TRBV12-4
clone_size: few

cdr3_aa: CASSKATVGTEAFF
cdr3_nt: TGTGCCAGCAGCAAAGCAACAGTGGGGACTGAAGCTTTCTTT
j_call: TRBJ1-1
d_call: .
v_call: TRBV3-1
clone_size: .